These T cell receptor beta chains were read from a single sample in a study of TIL therapy for anti-PD-1-resistant metastatic lung cancer. Produced via immunoSEQ multiplex PCR; TCRdb's table is partial and in-frame only. The table shows more than 90,000 clones, with just over 65% occurring only once. The specimen comprised tumor tissue, sampled at baseline. Source of these receptors: a person between 25 and 80 years old with non-small cell lung cancer. Both conserved end residues are part of each CDR3. Each record gives: D gene, V gene, clone size, J gene, CDR3 DNA, CDR3 protein. The D gene is left open where the match is weak. Not all rows give a size; the values are once, few, many and, for expanded clones, a class.

>TRBD2|TRBV5-1|-|TRBJ2-7
TGCGCCAGCACTTGGGGCGGGAGTTCCGAGCAGTACTTC
CASTWGGSSEQYF
>-|TRBV7-9|-|TRBJ2-1
TGTGCCAGCAGCTTAGATGCGCGGCGCGGGGAGCAGTTCTTC
CASSLDARRGEQFF
>-|TRBV15|few|TRBJ2-5
TGTGCCACCAGCAGTGGTCAGCAAGAGACCCAGTACTTC
CATSSGQQETQYF
>-|TRBV2|-|TRBJ1-2
TGTGCCAGCAGCCCTCGGACGGATGGCTACACCTTC
CASSPRTDGYTF
>-|TRBV27|-|TRBJ2-7
TGTGCCAGCAGTTTAGAACGGGAGAGCTACGAGCAGTACTTC
CASSLERESYEQYF
>-|TRBV11-2|-|TRBJ1-1
TGTGCCAGCAACGGACAGTTTCCTAGTTTTGGAGCTTTCTTT
CASNGQFPSFGAFF
>-|TRBV27|few|TRBJ1-4
TGTGCCAGCAGGGGAGTATTGGGGAATGAAAAACTGTTTTTT
CASRGVLGNEKLFF
>TRBD2|TRBV10-1|once|TRBJ2-3
TGCGCCAGCAGTGAAGGAGGACTAGCGGGATTCAGCACAGATACGCAGTATTTT
CASSEGGLAGFSTDTQYF
>TRBD1|TRBV15|many|TRBJ1-2
TGTGCCACCAGCAGACGCGGACAGGGATACTATGGCTACACCTTC
CATSRRGQGYYGYTF
>TRBD1|TRBV4-3|-|TRBJ1-2
TGCGCCAGCAGCCAACTCGGAACAGGGGCCCCCTATGGCTACACCTTC
CASSQLGTGAPYGYTF
>TRBD2|TRBV7-2|-|TRBJ2-1
TGTGCCAGCAGCCACTCAGGGGTTTGGACTAGCGGTAGCAATGAGCAGTTCTTC
CASSHSGVWTSGSNEQFF
>-|TRBV3-1/TRBV3-2|-|TRBJ1-2
TGTGCCAGCAGCCAACAGGTTTTTGTACCCTATGGCTACACCTTC
CASSQQVFVPYGYTF
>-|TRBV29-1|-|TRBJ2-1
TGCAGCGTTGATCTGACTTACAATGAGCAGTTCTTC
CSVDLTYNEQFF
>TRBD1|TRBV4-2|-|TRBJ1-2
TGTGCCAGCAGCCAAGAGTTGAGACAGGGCCCTCATGGCTACACCTTC
CASSQELRQGPHGYTF
>TRBD1|TRBV6-2/TRBV6-3|-|TRBJ2-6
TGTGCCAGCAGTAGACAGGGGGCGACGGGGGCCAACGTCCTGACTTTC
CASSRQGATGANVLTF
>TRBD2|TRBV5-1|-|TRBJ2-5
TGCGCCAGCAGCTTGGGCCTACTAGCGGGAGGAAGAGGGGAAGAGACCCAGTACTTC
CASSLGLLAGGRGEETQYF
>-|TRBV6-2/TRBV6-3|few|TRBJ1-2
TGTGCCAGCAGTTCCTTAAGATATGGCTACACCTTC
CASSSLRYGYTF
>-|TRBV20-1|-|TRBJ1-2
TGCAGTGCCAGAACTAAGGACGGCTACACCTTC
CSARTKDGYTF
>-|TRBV4-3|-|TRBJ2-2
TGCGCCAGCAGCCACGCCGAAAGTCCCCGGGAGCTGTTTTTT
CASSHAESPRELFF
>-|TRBV3-1/TRBV3-2|-|TRBJ1-5
TGTGCCAGCAGCCATGACAGCCGCAACCAGCCCCAGCATTTT
CASSHDSRNQPQHF
>-|TRBV11-2|-|TRBJ2-1
TGTGCCAGCAGCTGGGGAGTGTCTTCTAATGAGCAGTTCTTC
CASSWGVSSNEQFF
>TRBD1|TRBV9|-|TRBJ2-7
TGTGCCAGCAGCGTAGCACAGGGGTCCTACGAGCAGTACTTC
CASSVAQGSYEQYF
>TRBD1|TRBV7-2|-|TRBJ2-3
TGTGCCAGCAGCTCGGTACTGGACAGGGGGCGAGGACCCACAGATACGCAGTATTTT
CASSSVLDRGRGPTDTQYF
>-|TRBV24-1|many|TRBJ2-2
TGTGCCACCAGTGATCGGGACCCTTTCGGGGAGCTGTTTTTT
CATSDRDPFGELFF
>-|TRBV11-1|few|TRBJ2-3
TGTGCCAGCAGCTTAGGGGGTTTGGGAAATACGCAGTATTTT
CASSLGGLGNTQYF
>-|TRBV4-1|-|TRBJ1-1
TGCGCCAGCAGCGAAGAGACCGAAGGGAAGTTGAACACTGAAGCTTTCTTT
CASSEETEGKLNTEAFF
>-|TRBV7-2|-|TRBJ1-3
TGTGCCAGCAGCCCCCGACGAGTCGACTCTGGAAACACCATATATTTT
CASSPRRVDSGNTIYF
>-|TRBV7-2|-|TRBJ2-3
TGTGCCAGCAGCCTGAACAGTGCAGATACGCAGTATTTT
CASSLNSADTQYF
>-|TRBV11-2|-|TRBJ2-2
TGTGCCAGCAGCTTAGTAATGGGGGTTGGTACCGGGGAGCTGTTTTTT
CASSLVMGVGTGELFF
>TRBD2|TRBV5-1|-|TRBJ2-2
TGCGCCAGCAGCCCGATGAGCGGGAGGGCCACCGGGGAGCTGTTTTTT
CASSPMSGRATGELFF
>TRBD1|TRBV19|-|TRBJ2-7
TGTGCCAGTAGTAGGGGACAGACCTACGAGCAGTACTTC
CASSRGQTYEQYF
>-|TRBV5-1|-|TRBJ2-3
TGCGCCAGCAGCTTGGCGCCGGCGCCTAGCACAGATACGCAGTATTTT
CASSLAPAPSTDTQYF